This TCR beta chain is from a study of T cells in tumors after PD-1 blockade. Study information: Each patient got pembrolizumab 200 mg every 3 weeks or cemiplimab 350 mg every 2 weeks. Overall study results and limits: Peripheral recruitment is suggested, as some novel exhausted tumor clones were in pre-treatment blood.

The CDR3 covers 15 residues. Per germline, CDR1 LGHDT and CDR2 YNNKEL (reference sequence). V was clipped by 7 bases and J by 4 bases, with 17 bases between them. About this clone: Its antigen remains unknown.

Repertoires were generated with immunoSEQ multiplex PCR, while TCRdb's copy carries only in-frame clones and drops some. The sample holds roughly 49,000 clones, about 84% seen once. J is TRBJ1-3 and V is TRBV3-1 (or the pseudogene TRBV3-2); D perhaps matches TRBD1 (5 bases). The sequence came from a human donor with basal cell carcinoma. Here the sequenced sample was PBMCs, taken before anti-PD-1 treatment. The CDR3 reads CASTGSSQAGNTIYF. For the CDR3, the DNA is TGTGCCAGCACAGGGTCCTCACAGGCCGGAAACACCATATATTTT.